This TCR beta chain was identified during a study of T-cell reconstitution after alpha-beta-depleted transplantation in children. Regarding the study as a whole: Roughly two months post-transplant, alpha-beta T cells reportedly originated from several hundred graft clones that had expanded.

A TCRbeta library incorporating unique molecular identifiers was prepared. TCRdb re-called the PCR reads through MiXCR, storing one row per CDR3 protein. The sample has 250,000 or so distinct CDR3 sequences, about 24% seen once. This clonotype was seen once. As yet, its antigen is unknown. This CDR3 is built from 17 residues. V dropped 4 bases and J dropped 4; count of bases not matched to a gene: 11. V gene TRBV12-3 or TRBV12-4 combines with J gene TRBJ2-5; 11 positions agree with TRBD2. This specimen was PBMCs, mostly from graft donor cells, taken 360 days after TCRalphabeta/CD19-depleted stem cell transplant. The receptor comes from a female patient aged 2 to 10 who had a stem cell transplant for congenital amegakaryocytic thrombocytopenia, so the T cells may come from the graft donor. CDR3 residues: CASSSPSFSGRAETQYF. The DNA for the CDR3 is TGTGCCAGCAGTTCTCCTAGCTTTAGCGGGAGGGCAGAGACCCAGTACTTC.